This T cell receptor (beta chain) was profiled in a study of blood T cell repertoires in COVID-19. Study at large: Specimens from acute and convalescent COVID-19 originated in the United States, Italy and Spain.

Participants were aged roughly 18 to 95 years, lived in some 23 US areas, and enrolled virtually. Under the authors' procedure: Nucleated cell counts were estimated from reference gene primer amplification. TCRdb's table, derived via immunoSEQ multiplex PCR, lists solely in-frame clones and lacks some. D and trimming come from the DNA, and the V and J calls and clone size come from that table. The data hold just over 300,000 clones, with approximately 84% observed a single time. V dropped 1 base and J dropped 0 bases, with 24 bases sitting between them. There are 19 residues in the CDR3. Germline CDR1 reads GTSNPN; CDR2 reads SVGIG (reference sequence).

Specimen: PBMCs or T cells enriched from blood (not recorded which). The clonotype was recovered from a young man who had recovered from COVID-19. The chain joins TRBV30 to TRBJ1-1; D might be TRBD1 (6 bases). CDR3 bases: TGTGCCTGGAGTGCTGGGTGGGTACCGGGACACCCTATGAACACTGAAGCTTTCTTT. This codes for CAWSAGWVPGHPMNTEAFF.